What follows are 14 T cell receptor beta chains derived from one specimen sequenced in a study of OX40 agonist ivuxolimab in advanced cancers. This table comes from immunoSEQ multiplex PCR, and its TCRdb copy is limited to in-frame clones, with some not included. The sample yields 45,000 to 60,000 clones, 82% seen once. The sequenced sample was CD4+ or CD8+ T cells sorted from blood, obtained in a trial of the OX40 agonist ivuxolimab. The source of these receptors is an adult with an advanced solid tumor such as melanoma, head and neck, liver or kidney cancer.

The genes are TRBV5-1 and TRBJ1-3; no definite D call. Trimming cost V 0 bases and J 0 bases, with 10 bases left between them. The CDR3 totals 16 residues. Germline V lookup: CDR1 SGHRS, CDR2 YFSETQ. The CDR3 nucleotides read TGCGCCAGCAGCTTGGGGTACGGGAGCTCTGGAAACACCATATATTTT. Its protein is CASSLGYGSSGNTIYF.

V is TRBV4-1 and J is TRBJ1-3, with D hard to call. From germline, CDR1 is MGHRA and CDR2 YSYEKL. The ends were cut back, 3 bases at V and 0 bases at J, with 15 bases in the middle. This CDR3 comprises 17 residues. The CDR3 spells CASSQGFDGDSGNTIYF. In nucleotides, the CDR3 is TGCGCCAGCAGCCAGGGGTTTGACGGCGACTCTGGAAACACCATATATTTT.

The rearrangement joins TRBV29-1 to TRBJ2-7, with D maybe TRBD1 (5 bases). V was clipped by 2 bases and J by 6 bases, with 14 bases between them. In germline, CDR1 is SQVTM, CDR2 ANQGSEA. There are 13 residues in the CDR3. CDR3 DNA: TGCAGCGTTGAAAAGTCCTTCCAGGGCGAGCAGTACTTC. Protein sequence: CSVEKSFQGEQYF.

This chain joins TRBV9 and TRBJ2-3; 9 bases agree with TRBD2. Losses at the gene ends were 1 base for V and 2 bases for J; bases not matched to a gene: 5. The germline V gene has CDR1 SGDLS and CDR2 YYNGEE. The CDR3 totals 16 residues. CDR3: CASSVWLAGTTDTQYF. Here the CDR3 DNA reads TGTGCCAGCAGCGTATGGCTAGCGGGGACCACAGATACGCAGTATTTT.

The chain links TRBV5-6 to TRBJ2-7; no clear D gene. The germline V and J ends were trimmed by 4 bases and 0 bases, with 5 bases remaining between them. The length of the CDR3 is 12 residues. CDR1 is SGHDT, CDR2 YYEEEE, per germline. For the CDR3, the DNA is TGTGCCAGCAGCCAATACTCCTACGAGCAGTACTTC. Its protein product is CASSQYSYEQYF.

The rearrangement joins TRBV4-1 to TRBJ1-2; D is perhaps TRBD1 (6 bases). This CDR3 contains 15 residues. Germline CDR1 MGHRA, CDR2 YSYEKL. V gave up 1 base and J gave up 4 bases, with 13 bases separating them. This chain's CDR3 is CASSQGSGVTYGYTF. CDR3 sequence (DNA): TGCGCCAGCAGCCAAGGGTCAGGGGTGACCTATGGCTACACCTTC.

The J gene is TRBJ2-5, the V gene TRBV6-6, with a tentative D call TRBD2 (6 bases). The V and J ends lost 4 bases and 2 bases respectively, with 11 bases between them. CDR1 is MNHNY, CDR2 SVGAGI, per germline (reference sequence). The CDR3 runs 14 residues. The CDR3 is CASSSGRGQETQYF. The CDR3 coding sequence is TGTGCCAGCAGTTCAGGTCGGGGGCAAGAGACCCAGTACTTC.

V usage is TRBV5-1 and J usage is TRBJ1-1, with D perhaps TRBD1 (6 bases). CDR3 length equals 16 residues. Germline V gene data show CDR1 as SGHRS and CDR2 as YFSETQ. The ends were cut back, 0 bases at V and 1 base at J, with 13 bases in the middle. The CDR3, as DNA: TGCGCCAGCAGCTTGGAGGGGCGGGGGGCGAACACTGAAGCTTTCTTT. It is translated as CASSLEGRGANTEAFF.

The rearrangement joins TRBV27 to TRBJ2-2, with 9 bases fitting TRBD1. V shed 6 bases and J 7 bases; nucleotides not matched to a gene: 6. The CDR3 has 14 residues. CDR1 is MNHEY and CDR2 is SMNVEV in the germline V gene (reference sequence). The CDR3, as DNA: TGTGCCAGCAGCCGGACAGGGGAGGACGGGGAGCTGTTTTTT. Protein product: CASSRTGEDGELFF.

V usage is TRBV7-9 and J usage is TRBJ2-2, with D possibly being TRBD2 (5 bases). The CDR3 has 16 amino acids. Trimming took 5 bases from V and 1 from J, leaving 14 bases between them. Germline V gene data show CDR1 as SEHNR and CDR2 as FQNEAQ (reference sequence). The CDR3 region has the DNA TGTGCCAGCAGCAGAACGACGGGGAGGAACACCGGGGAGCTGTTTTTT. This gives the protein CASSRTTGRNTGELFF.

The chain couples TRBV4-1 to TRBJ2-1; TRBD2 matches at 13 bases. J was trimmed by 7 bases and V by 7 bases; bases with no gene match: 7. CDR1 and CDR2 from the germline V gene are MGHRA and YSYEKL. The CDR3 runs to 15 residues. The CDR3 region has the DNA TGCGCCAGCAATACCGGGACTAGCGGGAAGAATGAGCAGTTCTTC. Amino acid sequence: CASNTGTSGKNEQFF.

The J gene is TRBJ1-1, the V gene TRBV11-1; no clear D gene. This CDR3 has 19 amino acids. Deletions cut 2 bases from V and 1 base from J, with 23 bases between. Germline loops: CDR1 SGHAT, CDR2 FQDESV (reference sequence). This chain's CDR3 is CASSLRGLAIRAENTEAFF. CDR3 bases: TGTGCCAGCAGCTTAAGAGGGTTGGCCATCCGGGCTGAGAACACTGAAGCTTTCTTT.

The genes are TRBV7-2 and TRBJ2-1; weak D call: TRBD2 (6 bases). The germline gives CDR1 SGHTA, CDR2 FQGNSA. This CDR3 region has 12 residues. V dropped 0 bases and J dropped 9 bases, with 6 bases sitting between them. The CDR3 coding sequence is TGTGCCAGCAGCTTAGCAGCGGGTGAGCAGTTCTTC. Its translation is CASSLAAGEQFF. Combining the CDR3 with reference TRBV7-2 and TRBJ2-1 gives the whole variable domain GAGVSQSPSNKVTEKGKDVELRCDPISGHTALYWYRQSLGQGLEFLIYFQGNSAPDKSGLPSDRFSAERTGGSVSTLTIQRTQQEDSAVYLCASSLAAGEQFFGPGTRLTVL.

This clone was detected only a few times. The chain combines TRBV9 with TRBJ1-1, with 7 bases lining up with TRBD1. With V trimmed by 0 bases and J by 0 bases, 2 bases remained unmatched. This CDR3 region has 15 residues. Looked up from germline, CDR1 is SGDLS and CDR2 is YYNGEE. CDR3 nucleotides: TGTGCCAGCAGCGTAGTAACAGGGGTGAACACTGAAGCTTTCTTT. Residues: CASSVVTGVNTEAFF.